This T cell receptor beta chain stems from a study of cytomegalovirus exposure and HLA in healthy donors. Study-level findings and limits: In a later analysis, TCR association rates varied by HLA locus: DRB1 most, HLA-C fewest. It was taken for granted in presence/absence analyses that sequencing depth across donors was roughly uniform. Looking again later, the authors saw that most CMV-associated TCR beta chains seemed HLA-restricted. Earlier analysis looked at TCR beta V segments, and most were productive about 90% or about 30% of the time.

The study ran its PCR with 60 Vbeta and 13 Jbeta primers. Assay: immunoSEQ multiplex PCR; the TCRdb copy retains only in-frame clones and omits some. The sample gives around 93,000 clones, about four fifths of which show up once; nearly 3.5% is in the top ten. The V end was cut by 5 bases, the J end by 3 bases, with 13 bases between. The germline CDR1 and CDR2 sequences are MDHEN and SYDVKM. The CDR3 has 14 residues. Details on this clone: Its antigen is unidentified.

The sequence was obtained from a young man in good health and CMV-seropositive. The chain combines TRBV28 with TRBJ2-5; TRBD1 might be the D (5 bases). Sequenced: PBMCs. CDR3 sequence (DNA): TGTGCCAGCAGTCCTCTTCCAGGGAAAGAGACCCAGTACTTC. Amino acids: CASSPLPGKETQYF.